This record looks at one T cell receptor (beta chain) sequence and its context. This sample is drawn from a study of HIV-infected patients and healthy controls. In TCRdb, the 5' RACE reads were re-called with MiXCR into one record per CDR3 protein. Found here are 70,000 or so distinct CDR3 sequences, approximately 15% of them singletons; the top ten hold approximately 5%. Unmatched junction bases numbered 4, after V lost 3 bases and J lost 0 bases. The CDR3 sequence is 15 residues long. Germline V gene sequence: CDR1 SGHRS, CDR2 YFSETQ. The specimen was CD4+ T cells from blood. V and J are TRBV5-1 and TRBJ2-3; 7 positions agree with TRBD2. The TCR comes from a human donor in good health. CDR3 region: CASSSASGSTDTQYF. The CDR3 DNA sequence: TGCGCCAGCAGCTCCGCTAGCGGCAGCACAGATACGCAGTATTTT.